This T cell receptor beta chain is from a study of blood T cells in healthy people across ages. Germline CDR1 reads SGHTA; CDR2 reads FQGNSA. Trimming stripped 3 bases from V and 4 bases from J, with 13 bases between. The CDR3 loop spans 14 amino acids. Alongside a J-beta primer mix, a sample-barcoded 5' primer served in a second PCR lasting roughly 7 to 11 cycles. TCRdb recomputed calls from the 5' RACE reads with MiXCR, one row per CDR3 protein. The table shows approximately 700,000 distinct CDR3 sequences, with approximately 31% occurring only once. In its sample, this clonotype was seen many times.

Sequencing was done on a sample of blood. The clonotype originates from an elderly woman in good health. V usage is TRBV7-2 and J usage is TRBJ2-7; D possibly matches TRBD1 or TRBD2 (5 bases each). The CDR3 DNA sequence: TGTGCCAGCAGCTTGAGGGACGGCGATTACGAGCAGTACTTC. As protein: CASSLRDGDYEQYF.